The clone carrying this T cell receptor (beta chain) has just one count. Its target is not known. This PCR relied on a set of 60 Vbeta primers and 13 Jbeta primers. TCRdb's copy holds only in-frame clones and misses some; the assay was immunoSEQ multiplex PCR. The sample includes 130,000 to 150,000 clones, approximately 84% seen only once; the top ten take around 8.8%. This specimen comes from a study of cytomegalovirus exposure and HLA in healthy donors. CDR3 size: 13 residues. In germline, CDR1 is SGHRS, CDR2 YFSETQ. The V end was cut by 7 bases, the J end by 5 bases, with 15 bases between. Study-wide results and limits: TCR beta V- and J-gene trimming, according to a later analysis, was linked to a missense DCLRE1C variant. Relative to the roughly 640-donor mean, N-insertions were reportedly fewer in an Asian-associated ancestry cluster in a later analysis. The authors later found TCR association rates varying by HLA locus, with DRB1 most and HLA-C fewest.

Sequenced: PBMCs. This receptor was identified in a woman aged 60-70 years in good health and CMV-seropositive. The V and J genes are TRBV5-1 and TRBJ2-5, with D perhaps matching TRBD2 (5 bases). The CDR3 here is CASREGLRETQYF. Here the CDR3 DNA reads TGCGCCAGCCGCGAGGGCCTCAGGGAGACCCAGTACTTC.